This T cell receptor (beta chain) is from a study of Graves' ophthalmopathy and Graves' hyperthyroidism listed by TCRdb under 2018. Concerning the study at large: Peripheral blood was collected at initial diagnosis, before any treatment. An independent validation cohort was composed of some 19 hyperthyroidism patients and around 15 patients who later progressed from hyperthyroidism to ophthalmopathy. The roughly 90 discovery patients were divided at random into training and test sets in a 7:3 ratio. In total, 135 blood samples were TCR-sequenced: 40 to 45 ophthalmopathy, some 72 hyperthyroidism and about 17 hyperthyroidism-to-ophthalmopathy patients. Following sample collection, hyperthyroidism patients were given methimazole at a starting dose of 30 mg daily, and ophthalmopathy patients were given high-dose intravenous methylprednisolone. In over 5 hyperthyroidism patients, the T-cell repertoire of thyroid tissue was compared with the T-cell repertoire of blood. To explore V-J signatures that distinguish ophthalmopathy from hyperthyroidism, a discovery set of 90 to 100 patients was enrolled, made up of under 50 with ophthalmopathy and roughly 55 with stable hyperthyroidism. The study used TCR beta repertoire signatures to distinguish Graves' ophthalmopathy from Graves' hyperthyroidism and to predict progression to ophthalmopathy. What the authors observed across the whole study: The 13-signature model separated ophthalmopathy from stable hyperthyroidism with approximately 90% sensitivity and less than 83% specificity in cross-validation, and 80%/75% in the test set. Sample size was not statistically predetermined, and group allocation was not concealed from the investigators. In validation, the model predicted ophthalmopathy progression with 55% to 71% sensitivity and 72.22% specificity; some 13 predicted patients were CT-confirmed with GO in a median of 6.5 months. Most expanded thyroid clonotypes with a frequency above 0.001 also appeared in blood, which suggests that blood repertoires may reflect the immune response in the thyroid.

This clonotype was counted at least ten times. Its antigen is still unknown. No base quality values were provided; no much bigger clone lies one nucleotide off. For repertoire sequencing, TCR beta CDR3 regions were amplified from RNA transcripts. HTBI primers and the Qiagen OneStep RT-PCR kit were used in a first-round RT-PCR, which was followed by a second-round multiplex PCR, size selection and purification. Sequencing of the libraries was carried out on an Illumina HiSeq2000 in paired-end mode with 100 bp reads. Turning to the authors' computational methods: Reads were processed with SOAPnuke, discarding reads with adapters, uncalled bases, mean Phred below 15, or no exact constant-primer or identifier match. COPE v1.2.5 was used to merge the high-quality paired reads. Each unique nucleotide sequence was treated as a clonotype, and MiTCR v1.1 was used to align the clonotypes to the IMGT TRB V, D and J references. The analysis was limited to V-J combinations with a frequency above 0.0001, which together covered just over 98% of the repertoires. For each V-J combination, a TCR clonal expansion and chaos score was defined as the ratio of F50 clonal expansion to chaos observed in the TCRdist matrix. Welch's t-statistics and random forest were used to narrow the features down to around 13 V-J combinations, which were then fed into a naive Bayes classifier. Thyroid-blood repertoire similarity was quantified with the Morisita-Horn index. Clones were called with MiXCR by TCRdb after fastp trimmed the public reads at Q25, and only in-frame beta chains were retained. One record per CDR3 amino acid sequence lists the most common genes and DNA. These V and J calls derive from TCRdb rather than the authors' analysis. The sample yields some 520,000 distinct CDR3 sequences; over 13% were counted once. Clones ranked in the top ten supply 9.8% of the sample.

The CDR3 measures 15 amino acids from cysteine to phenylalanine. Only the CDR3 portion is preserved as DNA: 45 bases, with reading frame beginning at the first base. Ends trimmed: V by 6 bases, J by 6 bases; bases unmatched to a gene: 8. CDR1 MNHEY and CDR2 SVGEGT were looked up in the germline V gene. Patients with ophthalmopathy had moderately to severely active disease, with a Clinical Activity Score of 3 or more, a NOSPECS grade of 4 or more, and a disease duration of less than 3 months. Patients were excluded if they had other autoimmune diseases, uncontrolled infections, pregnancy or lactation. Clinical symptoms, serum thyroxine, TRAb, thyroid ultrasound and orbital computed tomography were used for diagnosis. Using Ficoll-Paque density gradient centrifugation, PBMCs were isolated from less than 13 ml of fresh peripheral blood. Total RNA was extracted using Trizol reagent, and RNA quality was checked on an Agilent 2100 Bioanalyzer.

Recombination linked TRBV6-2 or TRBV6-3 to TRBJ1-5, with 10 junctional bases fitting TRBD1. The sequenced material came from blood. The TCR sequence derives from a woman aged 25 to 45 with Graves' ophthalmopathy. Donor details come from another sample of the same person, matched by shared clones. The sequence in DNA is TGTGCCAGCAGCCAAGGACAGGGGGAAGTTCAGCCCCAGCATTTT. It encodes CASSQGQGEVQPQHF.